This T cell receptor beta chain comes out of a study of blood T cell repertoires in COVID-19. About the research overall: Spain, Italy and the United States supplied samples that represented acute and convalescent COVID-19.

Sequencing used immunoSEQ multiplex PCR; TCRdb keeps in-frame clones, though not all of them. Of about 210,000 clones in the sample, about 92% are singletons; the top ten hold around 1.2%. The CDR3 spans 15 residues. The germline gives CDR1 KGHDR, CDR2 SFDVKD. V lost 7 bases to trimming and J lost 0 bases, with 12 bases between them. V is TRBV24-1 and J is TRBJ2-1; D perhaps matches TRBD1 (6 bases). The sequencing sample was made of peripheral blood. The receptor's source is a man younger than 45 with acute or convalescent COVID-19. CDR3 nucleotides: TGTGCCACCAGCGACCCGACAGGCTCCTACAATGAGCAGTTCTTC. Translated: CATSDPTGSYNEQFF.